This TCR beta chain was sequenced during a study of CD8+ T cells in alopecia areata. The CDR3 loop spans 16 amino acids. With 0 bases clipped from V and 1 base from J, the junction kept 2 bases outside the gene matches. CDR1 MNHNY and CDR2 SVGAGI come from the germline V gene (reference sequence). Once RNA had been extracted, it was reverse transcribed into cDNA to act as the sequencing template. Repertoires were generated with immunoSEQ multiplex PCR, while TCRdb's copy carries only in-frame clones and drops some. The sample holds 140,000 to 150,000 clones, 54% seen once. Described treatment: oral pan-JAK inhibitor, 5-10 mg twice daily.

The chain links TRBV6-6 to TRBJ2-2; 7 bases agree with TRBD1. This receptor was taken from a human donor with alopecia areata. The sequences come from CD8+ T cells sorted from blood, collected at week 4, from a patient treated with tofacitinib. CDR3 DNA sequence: TGTGCCAGCAGTTACTCTCGGGACAGGAACACCGGGGAGCTGTTTTTT. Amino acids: CASSYSRDRNTGELFF.